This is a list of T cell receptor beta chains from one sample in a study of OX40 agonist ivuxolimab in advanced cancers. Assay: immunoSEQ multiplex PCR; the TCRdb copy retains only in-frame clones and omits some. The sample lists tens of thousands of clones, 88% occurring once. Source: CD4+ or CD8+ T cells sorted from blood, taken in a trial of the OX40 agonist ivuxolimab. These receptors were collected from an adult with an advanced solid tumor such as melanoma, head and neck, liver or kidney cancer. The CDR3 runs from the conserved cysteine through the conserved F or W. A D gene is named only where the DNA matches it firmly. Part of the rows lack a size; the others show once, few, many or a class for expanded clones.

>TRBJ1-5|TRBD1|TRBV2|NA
CASRGGTGTNQPQHF
TGTGCCAGCAGGGGGGGGACAGGGACCAATCAGCCCCAGCATTTT
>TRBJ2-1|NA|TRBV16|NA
CASSQSTNNEQFF
TGTGCCAGCAGCCAATCGACCAACAATGAGCAGTTCTTC
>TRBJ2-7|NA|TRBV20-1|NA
CSAGVSYEQYF
TGCAGTGCTGGGGTCTCCTACGAGCAGTACTTC
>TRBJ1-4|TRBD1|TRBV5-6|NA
CASSGGTVPNEKLFF
TGTGCCAGCAGCGGAGGGACAGTACCTAATGAAAAACTGTTTTTT
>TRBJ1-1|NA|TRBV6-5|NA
CASRHLQMGVTEAFF
TGTGCCAGCAGACACCTCCAGATGGGGGTCACTGAAGCTTTCTTT
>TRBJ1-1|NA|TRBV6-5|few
CASQRGATNTEAFF
TGTGCCAGCCAGCGCGGGGCCACGAACACTGAAGCTTTCTTT
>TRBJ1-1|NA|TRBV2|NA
CASSPRQQMDTEAFF
TGTGCCAGCAGTCCCCGACAACAAATGGACACTGAAGCTTTCTTT
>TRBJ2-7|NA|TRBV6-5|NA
CASKGPSSSYEQYF
TGTGCCAGCAAGGGACCCTCTTCCTCCTACGAGCAGTACTTC
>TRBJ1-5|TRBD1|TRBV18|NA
CASSPMGQGRGNQPQHF
TGTGCCAGCTCCCCCATGGGACAGGGAAGAGGCAATCAGCCCCAGCATTTT
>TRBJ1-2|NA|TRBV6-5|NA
CASSSLGSGYTF
TGTGCCAGCAGTTCTTTAGGGAGTGGCTACACCTTC
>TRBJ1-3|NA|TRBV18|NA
CASSPRAGSGNTIYF
TGTGCCAGCTCACCACGGGCGGGCTCTGGAAACACCATATATTTT
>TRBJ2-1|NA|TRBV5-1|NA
CASSLASMDEQFF
TGCGCCAGCAGCTTGGCCTCTATGGATGAGCAGTTCTTC
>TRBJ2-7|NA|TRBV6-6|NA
CASSYSGDSYEQYF
TGTGCCAGCAGTTACTCGGGGGACTCCTACGAGCAGTACTTC
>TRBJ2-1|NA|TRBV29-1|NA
CSVEDYQRTYNEQFF
TGCAGCGTTGAAGATTACCAGAGAACCTACAATGAGCAGTTCTTC
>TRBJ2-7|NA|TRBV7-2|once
CASSVPSGSHEQYF
TGTGCCAGCAGCGTACCATCAGGTTCCCACGAGCAGTACTTC
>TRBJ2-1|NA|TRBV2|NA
CASSPWDGGYNEQFF
TGTGCCAGCAGCCCTTGGGACGGAGGCTACAATGAGCAGTTCTTC
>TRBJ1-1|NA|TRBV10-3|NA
CAITLTGNTEAFF
TGTGCCATCACCCTGACAGGGAACACTGAAGCTTTCTTT
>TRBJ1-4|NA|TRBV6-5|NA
CASSYSQANEKLFF
TGTGCCAGCAGTTACTCCCAAGCTAATGAAAAACTGTTTTTT
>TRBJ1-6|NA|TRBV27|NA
CASRDQNSPLHF
TGTGCCAGCAGAGACCAGAATTCACCCCTCCACTTT
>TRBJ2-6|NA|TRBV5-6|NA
CASSLGLSSGANVLTF
TGTGCCAGCAGCTTGGGCTTGAGCTCTGGGGCCAACGTCCTGACTTTC
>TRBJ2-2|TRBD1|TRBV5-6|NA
CASSFQGAGELFF
TGTGCCAGCAGCTTTCAGGGGGCCGGGGAGCTGTTTTTT
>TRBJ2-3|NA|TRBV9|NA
CASSASGINADTQYF
TGTGCCAGCAGCGCATCCGGGATCAACGCAGATACGCAGTATTTT
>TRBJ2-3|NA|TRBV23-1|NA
CASPRILTSGGPGCVDTQYF
TGCGCCAGCCCCCGAATCTTAACTAGTGGGGGGCCCGGTTGCGTAGATACGCAGTATTTT
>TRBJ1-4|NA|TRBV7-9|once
CASSNDRWNEKLFF
TGTGCCAGCAGCAACGACAGGTGGAATGAAAAACTGTTTTTT
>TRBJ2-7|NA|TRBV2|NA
CASGRLGGPYEQYF
TGTGCCAGCGGCCGGCTTGGGGGGCCCTACGAGCAGTACTTC
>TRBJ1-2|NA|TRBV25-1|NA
CASSETSRGEARGYTF
TGTGCCAGCAGTGAAACGTCGAGGGGGGAAGCTCGTGGCTACACCTTC
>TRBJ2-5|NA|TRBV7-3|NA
CASSLNPPGGGETQYF
TGTGCCAGCAGCTTAAACCCCCCGGGGGGCGGGGAGACCCAGTACTTC
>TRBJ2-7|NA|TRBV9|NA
CASSVVGAGEQYF
TGTGCCAGCAGCGTAGTGGGGGCGGGCGAGCAGTACTTC
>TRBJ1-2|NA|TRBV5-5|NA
CASSLGAGSYGYTF
TGTGCCAGCAGCTTAGGAGCAGGATCATATGGCTACACCTTC
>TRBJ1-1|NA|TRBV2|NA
CASSERHSLGAEAFF
TGTGCCAGCAGTGAAAGACACTCACTAGGGGCTGAAGCTTTCTTT
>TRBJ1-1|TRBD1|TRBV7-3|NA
CASSSFRGQIEAFF
TGTGCCAGCAGCTCCTTCAGGGGGCAGATTGAAGCTTTCTTT
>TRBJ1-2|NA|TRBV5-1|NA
CASSLLSNANYGYTF
TGCGCCAGCAGCTTGCTCAGTAACGCTAACTATGGCTACACCTTC
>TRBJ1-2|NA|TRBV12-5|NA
CASGLQGSYGYTF
TGTGCTAGTGGTTTGCAGGGGTCCTATGGCTACACCTTC
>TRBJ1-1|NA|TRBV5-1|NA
CASSFNPLGEAFF
TGCGCCAGCAGCTTTAACCCGCTTGGTGAAGCTTTCTTT
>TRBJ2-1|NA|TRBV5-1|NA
CASSQGLVPNEQFF
TGCGCCAGCAGCCAGGGACTCGTCCCCAATGAGCAGTTCTTC
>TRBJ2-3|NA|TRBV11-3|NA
CASSSPGYSSTDTQYF
TGTGCCAGCAGCTCGCCAGGGTATTCTAGTACAGATACGCAGTATTTT
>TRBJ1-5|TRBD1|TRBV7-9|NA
CASSPLQGPYNQPQHF
TGTGCCAGCAGCCCGTTACAGGGGCCCTACAATCAGCCCCAGCATTTT
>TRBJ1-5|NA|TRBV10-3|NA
CAARGDTNQPQHF
TGTGCCGCCCGGGGGGATACAAATCAGCCCCAGCATTTT
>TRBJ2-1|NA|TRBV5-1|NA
CASAPHTSTGGIGGEQFF
TGCGCCAGCGCCCCCCACACCTCGACGGGCGGAATTGGGGGTGAGCAGTTCTTC
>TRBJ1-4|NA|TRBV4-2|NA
CASSQGQGSEKLFF
TGTGCCAGCAGCCAAGGCCAGGGGAGTGAAAAACTGTTTTTT